The 16 T cell receptor beta chains listed next were all sequenced from one sample in a study of metastatic and nonmetastatic thyroid tumors. Not a single patient had been given any form of treatment at any point before undergoing thyroid surgery. MiXCR reprocessed the PCR reads for TCRdb. The table records 20,000 to 25,000 clones, 15% to 18% of them present only once. The sequenced sample was blood. The source of these receptors is a female donor with papillary thyroid cancer or a benign thyroid nodule (not recorded which). Some clones in this sample may be carry-over from other donors' samples.

This clone was counted once. The chain joins TRBV7-9 to TRBJ1-6; D remains ambiguous. Germline V gene lookup returns CDR1 SEHNR and CDR2 FQNEAQ (reference sequence). This CDR3 spans 15 amino acids. The V gene lost 1 base and the J gene lost 6 bases, with 10 bases spanning the gap. The CDR3 protein is CASSLDRGFNSPLHF. The CDR3 DNA reads TGTGCCAGCAGCTTAGATAGAGGGTTTAATTCACCCCTCCACTTT.

This clone is medium-sized (0.01 to 0.1%) in the sample. The CDR3 region is CASSGNGGGPYEQYF. DNA for the CDR3: TGTGCCAGCAGTGGAAATGGGGGGGGCCCCTACGAGCAGTACTTC. V is TRBV6-1 and J is TRBJ2-7; a possible D gene is TRBD2 (7 bases). V was cut by 4 bases and J by 2 bases, with 15 bases left in between. Germline CDR1 reads MNHNS; CDR2 reads SASEGT. The CDR3 runs 15 residues.

Note on this clone: A much larger clone sits a single nucleotide away, making a read error possible. This CDR3 reads CSSSRLSTDTQYF. The CDR3 region has the DNA TGCTCCAGCAGCCGACTTAGCACAGATACGCAGTATTTT. The rearrangement links TRBV4-1 to TRBJ2-3, with no clear D. This CDR3 spans 13 amino acids. CDR1 and CDR2 from the germline V gene are MGHRA and YSYEKL.

Judged by abundance, this clone is medium-sized. The V gene is TRBV6-2 or TRBV6-3, the J gene TRBJ1-1; TRBD1 aligns across 10 bases. The junction had 10 bases not matched to a gene; V was cut back by 7 bases and J by 5 bases. The germline V gene encodes CDR1 MNHEY and CDR2 SVGEGT. The CDR3 has 15 residues. CDR3 sequence: CASTAPGQGRTEAFF. Here the CDR3 DNA reads TGTGCCAGCACCGCGCCGGGACAGGGGCGGACTGAAGCTTTCTTT.

This clone was found many times. V usage is TRBV9 and J usage is TRBJ2-4; D not resolved. The CDR3 runs 15 residues. Germline CDR1 and CDR2: SGDLS and YYNGEE. With 0 bases removed from V and 1 base from J, the gap between germline ends came to 8 bases. CDR3 bases: TGTGCCAGCAGCGTAGGAAGTTCTGCCAAAAACATTCAGTACTTC. It yields the protein CASSVGSSAKNIQYF.

As to this clone: One end of the junction does not line up with germline, which may come from a read error. The V and J genes are TRBV20-1 and TRBJ2-1; no clear D gene. The CDR3 length is 12 residues. Germline CDR1 reads DFQATT; CDR2 reads SNEGSKA (reference sequence). CDR3 amino acids: CSAGEDGNEQFF. CDR3 sequence (DNA): TGCAGTGCTGGAGAGGATGGCAATGAGCAGTTCTTC.

This clone is deemed medium-sized. V usage is TRBV6-1 and J usage is TRBJ2-3, with 9 bases that match TRBD2. Trimming removed 4 bases from V and 4 bases from J; junction bases left unmatched: 6. The CDR3 sequence is 15 residues long. From germline, CDR1 is MNHNS and CDR2 SASEGT. The CDR3 is CASSVGAGGADTQYF. The CDR3 bases are TGTGCCAGCAGTGTAGGAGCGGGAGGTGCAGATACGCAGTATTTT.

This clone was picked up a small number of times. A much larger clonotype is one base distant, so this may be a read error. The rearrangement joins TRBV28 to TRBJ2-3; TRBD1 is a possible D gene (5 bases). CDR1 and CDR2 (germline): MDHEN, SYDVKM. This CDR3 spans 14 amino acids. With 8 bases removed from V and 6 bases from J, the gap between germline ends came to 18 bases. CDR3 coding DNA: TGTGCCAGCGGGGCTCAAACCCCCGGGGATACGCAGTATTTT. This encodes CASGAQTPGDTQYF.

As regards this clone: This clone may be a read error of a much larger clone one base away. CDR3 amino acids: CSARETRLAGTGELFF. CDR3 DNA: TGCAGTGCTAGAGAGACGAGACTAGCGGGCACCGGGGAGCTGTTTTTT. This chain uses TRBV20-1 with TRBJ2-2; 10 bases are a match to TRBD2. V trimming: 0 bases; J trimming: 4 bases; junction bases outside the gene matches: 5. Germline CDR1 and CDR2: DFQATT and SNEGSKA (reference sequence). This CDR3 region has 16 residues.

By share of the sample, this clone is medium-sized. The J gene is TRBJ1-5, the V gene TRBV28, with a possible D match to TRBD1 (5 bases). Trimming removed 5 bases at V and 5 bases at J, with 16 bases between. The CDR3 runs to 15 residues. Germline V gene lookup returns CDR1 MDHEN and CDR2 SYDVKM. DNA of the CDR3: TGTGCCAGCAGTGCAGGGACGGTGGAGGATCAGCCCCAGCATTTT. The encoded protein is CASSAGTVEDQPQHF.

This clone was counted many times. The chain couples TRBV4-3 to TRBJ2-7, with D perhaps assigned TRBD1 or TRBD2 (5 bases each). V gave up 4 bases and J gave up 4 bases, with 20 bases separating them. The CDR3 spans 16 residues. Germline assignment: CDR1 LGHNA and CDR2 YSLEER. CDR3 region: CASSRADSGPGYEQYF. DNA of the CDR3: TGCGCCAGCAGCCGAGCCGACAGCGGCCCCGGGTACGAGCAGTACTTC.

This clone was seen only a few times. A clone one base away is much larger, so this may be a read error. Other nucleotide sequences from this sample produce the same CDR3. This chain links TRBV5-6 with TRBJ1-2; D remains ambiguous. The CDR3 is 13 amino acids. CDR1 is SGHDT and CDR2 is YYEEEE in the germline V gene. CDR3 residues: CASSPRPTNGYTF. The CDR3, as DNA: TGTGCTAGCAGCCCTCGTCCCACTAATGGCTACACCTTC.

This clone appeared many times. This chain links TRBV30 with TRBJ2-2, with D hard to call. Germline CDR1 is GTSNPN and CDR2 is SVGIG (reference sequence). The CDR3 totals 13 residues. V was clipped by 0 bases and J by 4 bases, with 6 bases between them. CDR3 nucleotide sequence: TGTGCCTGGAGTGTACTTTTCACCGGGGAGCTGTTTTTT. It is translated as CAWSVLFTGELFF. Full variable domain (outside the CDR3, taken from reference TRBV30 and TRBJ2-2): SQTIHQWPATLVQPVGSPLSLECTVEGTSNPNLYWYRQAAGRGLQLLFYSVGIGQISSEVPQNLSASRPQDRQFILSSKKLLLSDSGFYLCAWSVLFTGELFFGEGSRLTVL.

The table lists this clone with many counts. This chain joins TRBV2 and TRBJ2-3, with 11 bases identical to TRBD2. V gave up 6 bases and J gave up 5 bases; unmatched junction bases: 4. This CDR3 spans 14 amino acids. Germline-derived CDR1 and CDR2 are SNHLY and FYNNEI. CDR3: CASRIGTSGDTQYF. The CDR3 DNA is TGTGCCAGCAGGATAGGGACTAGCGGAGATACGCAGTATTTT.

This clone was seen at least ten times. The chain couples TRBV19 to TRBJ2-3; TRBD2 matches at 8 bases. Unmatched junction bases numbered 10, after V lost 3 bases and J lost 2 bases. This CDR3 has 17 amino acids. The germline CDR1 and CDR2 sequences are LNHDA and SQIVND (reference sequence). The CDR3 DNA is TGTGCCAGTAGTATTGGGGCCGGGCGGGGGGCCACAGATACGCAGTATTTT. It yields the protein CASSIGAGRGATDTQYF. The whole variable domain, filled in from reference TRBV19 and TRBJ2-3, reads DGGITQSPKYLFRKEGQNVTLSCEQNLNHDAMYWYRQDPGQGLRLIYYSQIVNDFQKGDIAEGYSVSREKKESFPLTVTSAQKNPTAFYLCASSIGAGRGATDTQYFGPGTRLTVL.

Relative to its sample, this clone is medium-sized. The chain carries TRBV2 and TRBJ1-2; the D is unclear. The germline CDR1 and CDR2 sequences are SNHLY and FYNNEI. V lost 4 bases and J lost 9, with 21 bases in between. The CDR3 sequence is 15 residues long. The CDR3 sequence is CASSGYVELVWSYTF. The CDR3 DNA is TGTGCCAGCAGTGGATACGTGGAGCTCGTATGGAGCTACACCTTC.